The entry below describes one T cell receptor beta chain. Its antigen remains unknown. Construction of the TCR beta libraries employed iRepertoire HTBI primers in conjunction with Arm-PCR of CDR3 regions. Authors' processing steps: Detected in the samples were around 62 TRBV and 12 to 15 TRBJ segments. TCRdb itself ran the multiplex PCR reads through MiXCR, one entry per CDR3 protein. The V and J calls and clone size come from TCRdb's table, not from the authors' own analysis. The table records 700,000 or so distinct CDR3 sequences, about 30% of them present only once. The sample is drawn from a study of regulatory T cells in long-lasting Graves disease. Overall study: Persistent Graves' disease denoted over 5 years of antithyroid drugs plus positive TSH receptor antibodies.

Study results and limitations: The study found TRBV28, TRBJ1-2 and TRBJ2-5 favored in persistent disease. A limited number of samples was an acknowledged limitation.

Unmatched junction bases numbered 7, after V lost 5 bases and J lost 6 bases. The CDR3 sequence is 14 residues long. Germline CDR1 and CDR2: DFQATT and SNEGSKA (reference sequence). This sample's time point: persistent/refractory GD, antithyroid drugs over 5 years with positive TRAb. Making the TCR library involved RNA that had been extracted from PBMCs. The source was peripheral blood mononuclear cells (PBMCs), collected when the disease was refractory, from a patient treated with antithyroid drugs. This sequence joins TRBV20-1 and TRBJ2-3; 11 bases agree with TRBD1. This clonotype was obtained from a female donor with Graves disease. The DNA for the CDR3 is TGCAGTGCTGGGTCCCGGGACAGGGGGGATACGCAGTATTTT. Translating gives CSAGSRDRGDTQYF.